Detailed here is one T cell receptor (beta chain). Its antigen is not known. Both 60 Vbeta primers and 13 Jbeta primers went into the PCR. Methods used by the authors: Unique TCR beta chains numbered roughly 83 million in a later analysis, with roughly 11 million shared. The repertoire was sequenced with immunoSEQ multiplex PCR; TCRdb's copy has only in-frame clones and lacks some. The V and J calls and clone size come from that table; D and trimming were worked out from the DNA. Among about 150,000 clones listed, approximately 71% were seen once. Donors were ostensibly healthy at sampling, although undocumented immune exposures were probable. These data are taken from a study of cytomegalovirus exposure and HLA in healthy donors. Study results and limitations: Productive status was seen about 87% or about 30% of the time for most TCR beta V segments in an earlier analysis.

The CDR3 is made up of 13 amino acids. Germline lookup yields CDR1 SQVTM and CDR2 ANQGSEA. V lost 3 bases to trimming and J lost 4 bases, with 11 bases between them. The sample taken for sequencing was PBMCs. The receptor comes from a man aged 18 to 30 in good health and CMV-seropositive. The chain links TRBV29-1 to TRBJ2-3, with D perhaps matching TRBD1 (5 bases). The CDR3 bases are TGCAGCGTTGAGGTCTTAGGGGCAGATACGCAGTATTTT. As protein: CSVEVLGADTQYF.